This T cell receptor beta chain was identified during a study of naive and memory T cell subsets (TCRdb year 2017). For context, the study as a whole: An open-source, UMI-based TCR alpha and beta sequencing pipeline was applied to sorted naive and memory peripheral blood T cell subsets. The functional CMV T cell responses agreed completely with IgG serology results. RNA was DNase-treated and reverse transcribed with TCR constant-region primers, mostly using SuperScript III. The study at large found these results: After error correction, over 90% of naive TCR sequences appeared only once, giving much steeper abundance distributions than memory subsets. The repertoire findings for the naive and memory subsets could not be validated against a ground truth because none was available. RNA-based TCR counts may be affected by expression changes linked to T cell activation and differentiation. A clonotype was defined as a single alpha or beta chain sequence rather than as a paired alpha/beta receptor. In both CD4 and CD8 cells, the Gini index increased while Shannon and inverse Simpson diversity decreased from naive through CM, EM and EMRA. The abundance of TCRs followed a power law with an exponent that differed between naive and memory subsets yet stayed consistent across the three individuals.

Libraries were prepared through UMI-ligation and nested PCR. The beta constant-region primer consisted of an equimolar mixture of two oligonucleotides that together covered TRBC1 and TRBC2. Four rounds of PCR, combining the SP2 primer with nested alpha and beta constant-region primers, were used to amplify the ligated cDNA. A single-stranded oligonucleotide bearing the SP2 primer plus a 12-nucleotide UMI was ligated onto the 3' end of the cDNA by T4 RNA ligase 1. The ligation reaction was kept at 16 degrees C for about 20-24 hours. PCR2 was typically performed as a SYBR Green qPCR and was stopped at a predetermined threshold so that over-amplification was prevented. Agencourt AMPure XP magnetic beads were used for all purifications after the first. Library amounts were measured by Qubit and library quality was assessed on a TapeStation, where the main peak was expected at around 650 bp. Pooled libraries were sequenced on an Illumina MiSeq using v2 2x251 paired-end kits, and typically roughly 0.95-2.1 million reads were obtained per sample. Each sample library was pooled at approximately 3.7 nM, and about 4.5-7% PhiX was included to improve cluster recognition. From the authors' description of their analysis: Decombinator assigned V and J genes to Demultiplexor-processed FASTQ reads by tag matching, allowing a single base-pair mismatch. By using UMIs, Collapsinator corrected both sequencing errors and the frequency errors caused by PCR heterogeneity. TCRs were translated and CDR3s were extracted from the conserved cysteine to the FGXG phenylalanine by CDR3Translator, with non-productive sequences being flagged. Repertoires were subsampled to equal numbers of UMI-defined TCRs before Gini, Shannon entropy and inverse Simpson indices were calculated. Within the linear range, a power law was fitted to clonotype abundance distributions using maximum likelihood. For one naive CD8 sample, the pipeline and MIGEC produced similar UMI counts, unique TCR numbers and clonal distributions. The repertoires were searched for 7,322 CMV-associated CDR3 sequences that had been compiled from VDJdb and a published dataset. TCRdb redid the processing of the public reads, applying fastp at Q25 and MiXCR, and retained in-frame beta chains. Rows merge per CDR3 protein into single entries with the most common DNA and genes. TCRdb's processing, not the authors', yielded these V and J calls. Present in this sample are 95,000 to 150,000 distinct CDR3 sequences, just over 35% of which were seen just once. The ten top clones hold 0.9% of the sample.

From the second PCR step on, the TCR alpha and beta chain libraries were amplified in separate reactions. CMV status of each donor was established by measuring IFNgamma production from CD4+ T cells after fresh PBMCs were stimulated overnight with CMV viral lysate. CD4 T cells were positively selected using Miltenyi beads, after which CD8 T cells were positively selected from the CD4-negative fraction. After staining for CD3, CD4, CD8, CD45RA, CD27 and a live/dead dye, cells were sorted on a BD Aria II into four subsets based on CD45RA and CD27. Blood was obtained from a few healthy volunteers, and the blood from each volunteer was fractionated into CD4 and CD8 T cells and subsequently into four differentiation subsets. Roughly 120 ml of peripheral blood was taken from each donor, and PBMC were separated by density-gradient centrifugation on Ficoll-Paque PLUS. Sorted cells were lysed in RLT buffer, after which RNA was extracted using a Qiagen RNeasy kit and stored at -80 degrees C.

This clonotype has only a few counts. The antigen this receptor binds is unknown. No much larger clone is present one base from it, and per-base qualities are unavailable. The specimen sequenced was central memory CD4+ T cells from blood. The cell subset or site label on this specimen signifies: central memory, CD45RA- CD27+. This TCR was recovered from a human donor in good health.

The CDR3 here reads CASSYIRTNEQFF. The DNA sequence reads TGTGCCAGCAGTTACATCCGGACCAATGAGCAGTTCTTC. In this chain, TRBV6-5 is recombined with TRBJ2-1; the D gene identity is not certain. The germline V gene yields MNHEY for CDR1 and SVGAGI for CDR2. From the cysteine up to the phenylalanine, the CDR3 has a length of 13 residues. Only CDR3 DNA remains: 39 bases, in frame from the first base. V is pared back by 2 bases and J by 6 bases, with 8 bases lying between the germline termini.